This TCR beta chain is from a study of siplizumab effects on memory and regulatory T cells. The study's findings and limits: Proliferating Tregs' suppressive function in siplizumab cultures went unconfirmed. Memory cells seemed less diverse than naive T cells, which seemed major alloresponse contributors. Most proliferating CD4+ or CD8+ clones, roughly 80-96%, had no naive or memory assignment.

Some clones are missing from TCRdb's copy, which holds only in-frame ones; the method was immunoSEQ multiplex PCR. The sample holds tens of thousands of clones, roughly 97% seen once. Germline V lookup: CDR1 LNHDA, CDR2 SQIVND (reference sequence). CDR3 size: 15 residues. With 7 bases removed from V and 7 bases from J, the gap between germline ends came to 17 bases. A remark on this clone: What it binds is unknown.

V and J are TRBV19 and TRBJ1-6; possibly TRBD1 for D (5 bases). This receptor was taken from a human donor in good health. Material for sequencing was naive CD4+ T cells sorted from blood. The CDR3 region is CASTAWAGGNSPLHF. The CDR3, as DNA: TGTGCCAGTACCGCCTGGGCGGGGGGAAATTCACCCCTCCACTTT. Full variable domain (remainder filled in from reference TRBV19 and TRBJ1-6): DGGITQSPKYLFRKEGQNVTLSCEQNLNHDAMYWYRQDPGQGLRLIYYSQIVNDFQKGDIAEGYSVSREKKESFPLTVTSAQKNPTAFYLCASTAWAGGNSPLHFGNGTRLTVT.